This TCR beta chain was obtained from a study of T cell changes during pregnancy in multiple sclerosis. Germline CDR1 SSHAT, CDR2 FNYEAQ (reference sequence). The CDR3 has 17 residues. Sequencing used immunoSEQ multiplex PCR; TCRdb keeps in-frame clones, though not all of them. Of under 150,000 clones in the sample, approximately 96% were seen once. In the case of this clone: At one end the junction does not follow the germline gene, possibly because of a read error.

This TCR came from a female donor with multiple sclerosis, enrolled in a pregnancy study. The specimen comprised peripheral blood, sampled after pregnancy. The chain joins TRBV7-7 to TRBJ2-1; D is perhaps TRBD1 (7 bases). CDR3 residues: CASSPQEGQSSYNEQFF. In DNA form, the CDR3 reads TGTGCTAGCAGCCCACAGGAGGGACAGAGCTCCTACAATGAGCAGTTCTTC.